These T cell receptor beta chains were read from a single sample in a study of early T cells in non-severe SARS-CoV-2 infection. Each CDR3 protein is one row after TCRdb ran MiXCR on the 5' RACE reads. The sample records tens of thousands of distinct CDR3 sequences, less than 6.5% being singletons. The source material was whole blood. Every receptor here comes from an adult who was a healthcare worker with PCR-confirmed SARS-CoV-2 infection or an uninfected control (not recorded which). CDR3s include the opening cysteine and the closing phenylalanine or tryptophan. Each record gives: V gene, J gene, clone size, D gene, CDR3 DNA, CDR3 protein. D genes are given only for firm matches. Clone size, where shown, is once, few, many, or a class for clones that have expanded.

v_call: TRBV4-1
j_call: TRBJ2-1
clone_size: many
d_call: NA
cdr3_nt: TGCGCCAGCAGCCAAGCGTCGAGCTCCTACAATGAGCAGTTCTTC
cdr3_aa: CASSQASSSYNEQFF

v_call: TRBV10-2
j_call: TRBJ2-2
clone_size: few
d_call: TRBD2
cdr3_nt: TGCGCCAGCAGGAGATGGACTAGCGGACCTCAGGGGGAGCTGTTTTTT
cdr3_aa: CASRRWTSGPQGELFF

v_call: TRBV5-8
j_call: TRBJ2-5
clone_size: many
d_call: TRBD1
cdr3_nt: TGTGCCAGCAGCGGGGGACAGGGTGGAGAGACCCAGTACTTC
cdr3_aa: CASSGGQGGETQYF

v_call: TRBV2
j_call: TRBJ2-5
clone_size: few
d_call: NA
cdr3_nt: TGTGCCAGCAGTGAGGGGCCTTCGGGGACCCAGTACTTC
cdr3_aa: CASSEGPSGTQYF

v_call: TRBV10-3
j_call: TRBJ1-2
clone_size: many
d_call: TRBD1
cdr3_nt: TGTGCCATCAGTGGCGAGAGGGGGCACTATGGCTACACCTTC
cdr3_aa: CAISGERGHYGYTF

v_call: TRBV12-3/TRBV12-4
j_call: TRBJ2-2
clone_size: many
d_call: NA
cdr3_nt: TGTGCCAGCAGTCGCAGCGTTCCCGGGGAGCTGTTTTTT
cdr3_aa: CASSRSVPGELFF

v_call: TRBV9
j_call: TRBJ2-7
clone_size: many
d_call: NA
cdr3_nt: TGTGCCAGCAGCTATACAGGGTTCTCCTACGAGCAGTACTTC
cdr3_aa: CASSYTGFSYEQYF

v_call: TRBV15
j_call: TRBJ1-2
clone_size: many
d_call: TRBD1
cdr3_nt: TGTGCCACCAGCAGAGAGAAGGGGGCAGCCTATGGCTACACCTTC
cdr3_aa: CATSREKGAAYGYTF

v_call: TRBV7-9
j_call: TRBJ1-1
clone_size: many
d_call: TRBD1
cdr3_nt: TGTGCCAGCAGCTTAGGCAGGGGGATCCTCTTT
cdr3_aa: CASSLGRGILF

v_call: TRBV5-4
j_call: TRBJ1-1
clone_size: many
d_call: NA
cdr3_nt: TGTGCCAGCAGCTCGCAAACTGAAGCTTTCTTT
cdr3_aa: CASSSQTEAFF

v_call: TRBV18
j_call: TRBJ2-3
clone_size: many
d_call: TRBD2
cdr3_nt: TGTGCCAGCTCACCCATCCCCGAGGGGAGGGCAGATACGCAGTATTTT
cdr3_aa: CASSPIPEGRADTQYF

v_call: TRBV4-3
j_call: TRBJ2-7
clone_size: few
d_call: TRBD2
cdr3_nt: TGCGCCAGCAGCCAAGATCTTTTTACTAGCGGGAGATACGAGCAGTACTTC
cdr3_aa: CASSQDLFTSGRYEQYF

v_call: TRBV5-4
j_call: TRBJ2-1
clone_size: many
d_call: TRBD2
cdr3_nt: TGTGCCAGCCAGAGGCGGGAGGGTGCCAATGAGCAGTTCTTC
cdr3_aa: CASQRREGANEQFF

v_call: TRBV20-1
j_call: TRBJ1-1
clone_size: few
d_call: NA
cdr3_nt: TGCAGTGCTAGAGGCAGGACCTTGAACACTGAAGCTTTCTTT
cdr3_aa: CSARGRTLNTEAFF

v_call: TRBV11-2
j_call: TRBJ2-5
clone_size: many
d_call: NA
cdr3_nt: TGTGCCAGCAGCTTAAAAGGGTATGAGACCCAGTACTTC
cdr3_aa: CASSLKGYETQYF

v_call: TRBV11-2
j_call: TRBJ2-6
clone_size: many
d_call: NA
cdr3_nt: TGTGCCAGCGGCTACTCTGGGGCCAACGTCCTGACTTTC
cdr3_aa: CASGYSGANVLTF

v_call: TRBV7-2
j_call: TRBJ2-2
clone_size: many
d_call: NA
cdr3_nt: TGTGCCAGCAGCTTAGAGCCCGGCGGGAACGGGGAGCTGTTTTTT
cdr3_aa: CASSLEPGGNGELFF

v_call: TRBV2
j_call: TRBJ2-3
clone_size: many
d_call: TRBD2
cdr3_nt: TGTGCCAGCGGTGTTAGCGGGAGGGCCTCTGATACGCAGTATTTT
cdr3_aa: CASGVSGRASDTQYF

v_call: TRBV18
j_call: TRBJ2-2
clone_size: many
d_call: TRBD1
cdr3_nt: TGTGCCAGCTCACCGCGAGACAGGGGGCTCACCGGGGAGCTGTTTTTT
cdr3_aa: CASSPRDRGLTGELFF

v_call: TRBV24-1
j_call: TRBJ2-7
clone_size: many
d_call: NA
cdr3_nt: TGTGCCACCAGTGATTGGGGACTGGACGAGCAGTACTTC
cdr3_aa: CATSDWGLDEQYF

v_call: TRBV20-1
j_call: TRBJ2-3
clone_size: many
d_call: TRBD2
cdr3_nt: TGCAGTGCCACCCGTCTGGGCGGGAGGAGGTCGGCAGATACGCAGTATTTT
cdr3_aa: CSATRLGGRRSADTQYF

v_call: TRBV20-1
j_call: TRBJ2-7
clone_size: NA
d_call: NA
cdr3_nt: TGCAGTGCTAGAAGAGGGCCGGGCTCCTACGAGCAGTACTTC
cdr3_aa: CSARRGPGSYEQYF

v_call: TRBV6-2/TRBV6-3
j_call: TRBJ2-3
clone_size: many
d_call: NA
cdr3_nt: TGTGCCACAGCAGACACCTCCGTAACAGATACGCAGTATTTT
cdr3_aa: CATADTSVTDTQYF

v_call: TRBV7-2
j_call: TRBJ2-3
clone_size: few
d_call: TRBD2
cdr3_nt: TGTGCCAGCAGCTTTACTAGCGCCACAGATACGCAGTATTTT
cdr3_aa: CASSFTSATDTQYF

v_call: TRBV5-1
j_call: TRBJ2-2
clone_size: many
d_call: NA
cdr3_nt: TGCGCCAGCAGCCCGACGATGGGCCAAGGAATCGGGGAGCTGTTTTTT
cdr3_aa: CASSPTMGQGIGELFF

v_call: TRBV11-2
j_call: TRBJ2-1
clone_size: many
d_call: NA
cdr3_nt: TGTGCCAGCAGCGGGTTGTCCGTGAATGAGCAGTTCTTC
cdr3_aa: CASSGLSVNEQFF

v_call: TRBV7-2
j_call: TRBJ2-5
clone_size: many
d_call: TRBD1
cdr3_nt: TGTGCCAGCAGCTTGATACCCGGGACAGGGATTCAAGAGACCCAGTACTTC
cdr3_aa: CASSLIPGTGIQETQYF

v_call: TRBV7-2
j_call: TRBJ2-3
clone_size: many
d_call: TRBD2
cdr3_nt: TGTGCCAGCAGCGGGAATGGAGCGGGAGGGCCGGGCACAGATACGCAGTATTTT
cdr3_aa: CASSGNGAGGPGTDTQYF

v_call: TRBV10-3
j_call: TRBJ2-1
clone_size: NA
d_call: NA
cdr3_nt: TGTGCCATCAGTGAGGAGGATAATGAGCAGTTCTTC
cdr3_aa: CAISEEDNEQFF

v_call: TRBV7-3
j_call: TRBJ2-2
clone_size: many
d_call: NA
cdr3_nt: TGTGCCAGCACTTTTGCTTTGAGCGGCACCGGGGAGCTGTTTTTT
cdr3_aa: CASTFALSGTGELFF

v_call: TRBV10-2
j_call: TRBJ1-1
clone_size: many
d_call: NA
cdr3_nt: TGCGCCAGCCACCCACCGGGGCCCCACACTGAAGCTTTCTTT
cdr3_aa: CASHPPGPHTEAFF

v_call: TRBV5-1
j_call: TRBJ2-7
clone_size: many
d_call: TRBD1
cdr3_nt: TGCGCCAGCAGCCCCAGGGACAGGGGAATGCAGTACTTC
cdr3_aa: CASSPRDRGMQYF

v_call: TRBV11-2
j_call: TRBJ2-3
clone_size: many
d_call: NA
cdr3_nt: TGTGCCAGCAGAAGGGACCCAGGAGCGGATACGCAGTATTTT
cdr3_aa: CASRRDPGADTQYF

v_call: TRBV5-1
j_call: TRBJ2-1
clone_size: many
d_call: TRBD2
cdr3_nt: TGCGCCAGCAGCTCCCGACTAGCGGGGGGCAATGAGCAGTTCTTC
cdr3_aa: CASSSRLAGGNEQFF

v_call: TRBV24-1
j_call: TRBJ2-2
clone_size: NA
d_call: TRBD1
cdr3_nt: TGTGCCATCCAGGGGGTCACCGGGGAGCTGTTTTTT
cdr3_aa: CAIQGVTGELFF

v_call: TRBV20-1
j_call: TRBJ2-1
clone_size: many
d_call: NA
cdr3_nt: TGCAGTGCTAGAGTGGCGGGGATCTCCTACAATGAGCAGTTCTTC
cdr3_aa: CSARVAGISYNEQFF

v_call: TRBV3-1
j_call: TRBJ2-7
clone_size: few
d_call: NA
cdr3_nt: TGTGCCAGCAGCCATTTGAACAACTACGAGCAGTACTTC
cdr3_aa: CASSHLNNYEQYF

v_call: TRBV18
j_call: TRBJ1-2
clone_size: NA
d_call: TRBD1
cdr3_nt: TGTGCCAGCTCACCGCGGGGACAGGGCCGTTCTGGCTACACCTTC
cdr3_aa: CASSPRGQGRSGYTF

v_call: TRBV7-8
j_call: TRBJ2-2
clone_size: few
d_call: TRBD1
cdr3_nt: TGTGCCAGCAGCTTAGGAGGACAGGCCCGGGGCGGGGAGCTGTTTTTT
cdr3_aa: CASSLGGQARGGELFF

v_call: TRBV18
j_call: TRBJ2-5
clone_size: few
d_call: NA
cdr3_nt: TGTGCCAGCTCACCACCGTCCCGGGTAGAGACCCAGTACTTC
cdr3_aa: CASSPPSRVETQYF

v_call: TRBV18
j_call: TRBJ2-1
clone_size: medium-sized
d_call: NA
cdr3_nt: TGTGCCAGCTCACCACCTGCGGTCGGGGTGTACAATGAGCAGTTCTTC
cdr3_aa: CASSPPAVGVYNEQFF

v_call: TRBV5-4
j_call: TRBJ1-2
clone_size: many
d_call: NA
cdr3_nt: TGTGCCAGCAGAATGGGGGGCAAATATGGCTACACCTTC
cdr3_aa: CASRMGGKYGYTF

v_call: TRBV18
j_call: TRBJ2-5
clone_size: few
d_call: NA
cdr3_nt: TGTGCCAGCTCACCACCGAACCAAGAGACCCAGTACTTC
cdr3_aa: CASSPPNQETQYF

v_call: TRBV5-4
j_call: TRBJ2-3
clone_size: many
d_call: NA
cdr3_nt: TGTGCCAGCAGAGCTGGGGGCAAGCTTGCGCAGTATTTT
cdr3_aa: CASRAGGKLAQYF

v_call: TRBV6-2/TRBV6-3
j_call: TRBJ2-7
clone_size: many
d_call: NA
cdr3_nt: TGTGCCAGCAGTTACTCCCACGAGCAGTACTTC
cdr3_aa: CASSYSHEQYF

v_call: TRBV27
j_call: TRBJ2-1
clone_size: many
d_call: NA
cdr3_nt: TGTGCCAGCAGCTTAGGGGCAGGGTGGAATGAGCAGTTCTTC
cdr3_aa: CASSLGAGWNEQFF

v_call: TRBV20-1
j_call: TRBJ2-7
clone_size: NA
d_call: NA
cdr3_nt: TGCAGTGCTGTCAAAGGGGCGCTTGTTCTGGAGCAGTACTTC
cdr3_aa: CSAVKGALVLEQYF

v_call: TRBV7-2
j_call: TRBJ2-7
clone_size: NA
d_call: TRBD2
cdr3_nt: TGTGCCAGCAGCTCTAGACTAGCGGGATACGAGCAGTACTTC
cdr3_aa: CASSSRLAGYEQYF

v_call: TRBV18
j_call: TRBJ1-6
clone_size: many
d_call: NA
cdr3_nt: TGTGCCAGCTCCCTACAGCCCAAGAGCTCCTATAATTCACCCCTCCACTTT
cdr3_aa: CASSLQPKSSYNSPLHF

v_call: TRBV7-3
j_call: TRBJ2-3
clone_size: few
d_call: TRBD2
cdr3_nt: TGTGCCAGCAGCTCCCTCAGAGGGGTGGATGGGACTAGCGGGAGGACTGTAATGGCTGATACGCAGTATTTT
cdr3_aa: CASSSLRGVDGTSGRTVMADTQYF

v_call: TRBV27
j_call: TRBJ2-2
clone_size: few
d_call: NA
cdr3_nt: TGTGCCAGCAGTCCCCCCCGGAGGGGATTCGCCGGGGAGCTGTTTTTT
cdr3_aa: CASSPPRRGFAGELFF

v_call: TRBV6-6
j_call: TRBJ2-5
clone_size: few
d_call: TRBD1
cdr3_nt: TGTGCCAGCAGCCAAAAAAAGGGACAGCAAGAGACCCAGTACTTC
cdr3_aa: CASSQKKGQQETQYF

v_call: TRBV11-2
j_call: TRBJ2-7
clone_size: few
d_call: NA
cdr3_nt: TGTGCCAGCAGCTTAGAACTGGACAGCTCCTACGAGCAGTACTTC
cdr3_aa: CASSLELDSSYEQYF